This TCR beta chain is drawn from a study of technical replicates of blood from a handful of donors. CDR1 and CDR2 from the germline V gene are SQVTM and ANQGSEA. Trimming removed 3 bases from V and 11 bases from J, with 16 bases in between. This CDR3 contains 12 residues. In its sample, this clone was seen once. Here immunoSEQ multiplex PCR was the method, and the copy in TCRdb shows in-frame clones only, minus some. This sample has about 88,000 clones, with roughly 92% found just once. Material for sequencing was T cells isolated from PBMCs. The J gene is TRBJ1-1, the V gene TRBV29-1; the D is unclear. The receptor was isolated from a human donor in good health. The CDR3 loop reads CSVDNDGQAAFF. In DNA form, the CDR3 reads TGCAGCGTTGATAACGATGGTCAGGCGGCTTTCTTT.